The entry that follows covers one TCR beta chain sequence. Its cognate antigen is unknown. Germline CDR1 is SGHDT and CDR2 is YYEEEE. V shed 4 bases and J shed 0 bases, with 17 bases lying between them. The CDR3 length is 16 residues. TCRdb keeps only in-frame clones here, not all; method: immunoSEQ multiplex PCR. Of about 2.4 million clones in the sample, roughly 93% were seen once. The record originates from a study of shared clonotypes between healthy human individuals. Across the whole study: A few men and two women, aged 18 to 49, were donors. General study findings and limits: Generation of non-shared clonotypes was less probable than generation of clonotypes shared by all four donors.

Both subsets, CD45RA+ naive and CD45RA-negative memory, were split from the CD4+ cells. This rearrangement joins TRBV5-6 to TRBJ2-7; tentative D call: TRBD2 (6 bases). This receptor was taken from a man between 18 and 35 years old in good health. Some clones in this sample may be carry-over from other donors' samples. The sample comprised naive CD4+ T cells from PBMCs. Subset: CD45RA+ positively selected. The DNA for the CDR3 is TGTGCCAGCAGCCGCCCTGGTAGCGGTAGCTCCTACGAGCAGTACTTC. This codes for CASSRPGSGSSYEQYF.